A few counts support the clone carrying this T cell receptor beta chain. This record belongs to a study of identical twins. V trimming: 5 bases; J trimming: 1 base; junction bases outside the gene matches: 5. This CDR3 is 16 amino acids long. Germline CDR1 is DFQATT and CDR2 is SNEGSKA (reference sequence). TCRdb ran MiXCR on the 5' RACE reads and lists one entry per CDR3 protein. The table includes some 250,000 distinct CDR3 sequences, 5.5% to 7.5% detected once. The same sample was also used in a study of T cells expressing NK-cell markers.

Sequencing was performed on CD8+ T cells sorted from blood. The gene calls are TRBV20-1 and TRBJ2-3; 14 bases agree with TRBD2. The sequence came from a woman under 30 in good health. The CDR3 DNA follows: TGCAGTGCTCAGACTAGCGGGGGGGCTCGCACAGATACGCAGTATTTT. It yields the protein CSAQTSGGARTDTQYF.